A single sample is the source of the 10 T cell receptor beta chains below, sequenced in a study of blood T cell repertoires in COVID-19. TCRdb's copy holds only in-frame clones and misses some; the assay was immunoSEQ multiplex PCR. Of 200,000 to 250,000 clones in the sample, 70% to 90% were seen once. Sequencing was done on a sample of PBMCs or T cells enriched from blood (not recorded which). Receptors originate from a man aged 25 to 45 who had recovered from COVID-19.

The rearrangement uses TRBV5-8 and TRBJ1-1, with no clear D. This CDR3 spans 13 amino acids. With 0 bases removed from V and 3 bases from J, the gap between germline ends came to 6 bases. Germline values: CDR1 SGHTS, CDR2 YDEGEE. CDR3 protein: CASSLELDTEAFF. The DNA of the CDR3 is TGTGCCAGCAGCTTGGAACTGGACACTGAAGCTTTCTTT. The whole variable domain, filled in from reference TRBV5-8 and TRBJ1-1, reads EAGVTQSPTHLIKTRGQQATLRCSPISGHTSVYWYQQALGLGLQFLLWYDEGEERNRGNFPPRFSGRQFPNYSSELNVNALELEDSALYLCASSLELDTEAFFGQGTRLTVV.

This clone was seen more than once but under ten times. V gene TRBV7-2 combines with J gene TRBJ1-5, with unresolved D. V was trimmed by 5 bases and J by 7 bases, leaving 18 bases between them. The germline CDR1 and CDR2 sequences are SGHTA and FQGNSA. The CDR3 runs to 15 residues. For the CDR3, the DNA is TGTGCCAGCAGCCCGACGGGAGGCTCCGTACAGCCCCAGCATTTT. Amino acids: CASSPTGGSVQPQHF. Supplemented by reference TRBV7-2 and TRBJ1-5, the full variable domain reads GAGVSQSPSNKVTEKGKDVELRCDPISGHTALYWYRQSLGQGLEFLIYFQGNSAPDKSGLPSDRFSAERTGGSVSTLTIQRTQQEDSAVYLCASSPTGGSVQPQHFGDGTRLSIL.

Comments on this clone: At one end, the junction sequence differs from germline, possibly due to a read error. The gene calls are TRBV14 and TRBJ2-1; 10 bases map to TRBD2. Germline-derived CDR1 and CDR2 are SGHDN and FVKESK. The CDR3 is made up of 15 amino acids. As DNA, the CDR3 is TGTGCCAGCACCCAAAGCGGGAGGGCCTACAATGAGCAGTTCTTC. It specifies CASTQSGRAYNEQFF.

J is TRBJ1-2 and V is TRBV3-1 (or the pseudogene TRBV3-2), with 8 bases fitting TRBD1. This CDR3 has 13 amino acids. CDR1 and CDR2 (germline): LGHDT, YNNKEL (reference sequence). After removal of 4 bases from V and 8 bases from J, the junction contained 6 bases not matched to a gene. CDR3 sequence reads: CASSPWQGAGYTF. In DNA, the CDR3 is TGTGCCAGCAGCCCGTGGCAGGGGGCCGGCTACACCTTC.

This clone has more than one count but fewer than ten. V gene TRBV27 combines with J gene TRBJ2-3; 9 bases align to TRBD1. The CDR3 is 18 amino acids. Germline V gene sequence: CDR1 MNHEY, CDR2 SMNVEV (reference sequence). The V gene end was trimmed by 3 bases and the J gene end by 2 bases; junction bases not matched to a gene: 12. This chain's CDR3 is CASSFSPPGQGLTDTQYF. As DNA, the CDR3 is TGTGCCAGCAGTTTTTCGCCACCGGGACAGGGCCTCACAGATACGCAGTATTTT.

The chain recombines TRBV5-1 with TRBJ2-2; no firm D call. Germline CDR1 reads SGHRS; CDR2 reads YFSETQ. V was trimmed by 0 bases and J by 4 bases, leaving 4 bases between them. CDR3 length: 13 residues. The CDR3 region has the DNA TGCGCCAGCAGCTTGGTCGTCACCGGGGAGCTGTTTTTT. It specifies CASSLVVTGELFF.

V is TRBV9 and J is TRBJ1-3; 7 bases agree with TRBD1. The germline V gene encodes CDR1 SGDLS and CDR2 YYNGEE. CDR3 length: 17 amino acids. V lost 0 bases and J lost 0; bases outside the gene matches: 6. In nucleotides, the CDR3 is TGTGCCAGCAGCGTAGGAGACAGGGTACACTCTGGAAACACCATATATTTT. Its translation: CASSVGDRVHSGNTIYF.

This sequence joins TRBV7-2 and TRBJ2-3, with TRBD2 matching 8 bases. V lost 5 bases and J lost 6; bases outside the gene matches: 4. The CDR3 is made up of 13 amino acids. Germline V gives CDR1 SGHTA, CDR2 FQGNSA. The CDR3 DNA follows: TGTGCCAGCAGCCCCCGACTAGCGGATACGCAGTATTTT. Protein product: CASSPRLADTQYF.

DNA of the CDR3: TGTGCCAGCAGAGAGACGGGGGGCTCGAACACTGAAGCTTTCTTT. Its translation is CASRETGGSNTEAFF. The gene calls are TRBV6-5 and TRBJ1-1; D perhaps matches TRBD1 (6 bases). The CDR3 totals 15 residues. The ends were cut back, 6 bases at V and 1 base at J, with 15 bases in the middle. Germline loops: CDR1 MNHEY, CDR2 SVGAGI.

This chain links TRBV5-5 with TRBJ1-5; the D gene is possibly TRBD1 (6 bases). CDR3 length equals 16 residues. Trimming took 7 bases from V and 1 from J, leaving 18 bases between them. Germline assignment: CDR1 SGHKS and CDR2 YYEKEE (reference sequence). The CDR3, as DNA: TGTGCCAGCCAAAAGCAGGGGCCGGCGAGCAATCAGCCCCAGCATTTT. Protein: CASQKQGPASNQPQHF.